This TCR beta chain was profiled in a study of technical replicates of blood from several donors. V shed 0 bases and J shed 5 bases, with 10 bases lying between them. CDR1 and CDR2 (germline): LNHNV, YYDKDF (reference sequence). This CDR3 region has 15 residues. Assay: immunoSEQ multiplex PCR; the TCRdb copy retains only in-frame clones and omits some. The sample holds tens of thousands of clones, around nine tenths seen once. V is TRBV15 and J is TRBJ1-4; D unresolved. The specimen was PBMCs. The source is a human donor in good health. Some clones in this sample may be carry-over from other donors' samples. The DNA of the CDR3 is TGTGCCACCAGCAGAGATGTCAGCGGGAATGAAAAACTGTTTTTT. This gives the protein CATSRDVSGNEKLFF.